This TCR beta chain was found in a study of cytomegalovirus exposure and HLA in healthy donors (dated by TCRdb to 2016 to 2017). Notes on the research overall: According to an earlier analysis of 587 of the donors, some 170 million T cells yielded approximately 120 million unique TCR beta sequences and roughly 280 Gb of sequence data. About 300 gigabases of sequencing data and some 85 million unique TCR sequences were included in an early release covering 500 to 750 HLA-typed donors. Of the roughly 400 genotyped donors, approximately 83% fell in the genetic ancestry cluster associated with self-reported Caucasian donors. The study aimed to test whether cataloging public T cell receptors could reveal signatures of past pathogen exposure. The T cell repertoires of under 750 subjects were profiled by immunosequencing and related to cytomegalovirus serostatus. A separate validation cohort of more than 100 different subjects was used in addition to the approximately 610-subject first cohort. The study combined high-throughput TCR immunosequencing, statistical association of individual TCRs with disease status, and machine learning to predict cytomegalovirus infection status. A later analysis re-analyzed previously published TCR beta repertoires from 650 to 800 donors and added high-resolution HLA genotyping to study TCR occurrence patterns. Rather than using new phenotypic data, the later analysis identified candidate immune exposures from TCR beta sequences and from how often those sequences occurred across donors. To decide whether each TCR beta V gene segment behaved as functional or pseudogenic, an earlier analysis of fewer than 750 of the donors relied on high-throughput TCR beta sequencing. Alongside the repertoire data, information on donor age, sex, ethnicity and CMV serostatus was compiled. A later genetic analysis took genome-wide SNP genotypes for about three fifths of the 666 donors and used that subset as a discovery cohort. Every discovery cohort repertoire had been produced on one sequencing platform. HLA typing covered class I and class II loci at four-digit resolution. The number of typed donors differed by locus: roughly 620-640 for A, B, C, DRB1 and DQB1; approximately 520 for DQA1; some 610 for DPA1; and some 470 for DPB1. Roughly five DR-DQ haplotypes were handled as single units for association and clustering, since linkage in the cohort was strong. Among a few hundred genotyped donors of the cohort, an average of around 240,000 unique TCR beta nucleotide sequences were sequenced per donor, about a sixth of them non-productive.

The cohort comprised 550 to 700 healthy bone marrow donors. Cohort members were all nominally healthy when sampled, although unrecorded immune exposures were likely present. The donor was CMV seronegative and was included in the group of several hundred seronegative cohort members. Every donor gave a peripheral blood sample, and the peripheral blood mononuclear cells from that sample were used for TCR beta sequencing. Genomic DNA extraction from the blood cell samples was performed with the Qiagen DNeasy Blood Extraction Kit. The library was made by the immunoSEQ multiplex PCR assay. The multiplex PCR relied on a mix of 60 forward primers for TCR Vbeta segments and 13 reverse primers for TCR Jbeta segments. The CDR3 region of rearranged TCR beta genes was amplified from genomic DNA with a multiplex PCR assay. On the Illumina HiSeq System, the amplified TCR beta libraries were sequenced as 87-base-pair reads. From the authors' description of their analysis: In a later analysis, 77 million or so unique TCR beta chains were counted across the 500 to 700 repertoires, and approximately 11 million of these chains were shared by at least two donors. Raw reads were error-corrected and collapsed into unique sequences by a nearest-neighbor algorithm in which closely related sequences were merged to remove PCR and sequencing errors. Alignment of CDR3 sequences to IMGT reference sequences was used to assign V, D and J gene segments. For a sequence to be retained, at least a six-nucleotide match to both a V gene segment and a J gene segment was required. Rearrangements were classified as productive when the CDR3 lacked stop codons and remained in frame with V and J, and all other rearrangements were classified as non-productive. Following IMGT convention, CDR3 was defined as the stretch from the second conserved V-encoded cysteine to the conserved J-encoded phenylalanine. In an earlier analysis of roughly 580 of the donors, sequences lacking an unambiguous match to a single V gene segment were excluded. An earlier analysis of almost 600 of the donors classified V segments as functional when productive rearrangements were above 56.7% and as segregating when the standard deviation between donors was above 5%. A statistical classification framework was built for diagnosing cytomegalovirus status from the catalog of TCR beta chain sequences. In a later analysis, TCR nucleotide sequences were compared against IMGT/GENE-DB human TR gene sequences so that V and J genes could be assigned. A later analysis assigned CDR3 sequences and most-parsimonious VDJ recombination scenarios with the TCRdist pipeline. In a later analysis, each TCR beta chain was defined by its CDR3 amino acid sequence together with its V-gene family, and reads without a unique V-gene family were excluded. In a later analysis, 450 to 600 highly shared, low-generation-probability nucleotide sequences were removed to address suspected cross-contamination and a sequencing artifact. In a later analysis, a clonal expansion index for each public chain was calculated from normalized within-repertoire ranks of inferred template counts. In a later analysis, generation probabilities were computed using a VDJ recombination model fitted to out-of-frame rearrangements, and the results were checked against IGoR. In a later analysis, TCR-TCR, TCR-HLA and TCR-CMV co-occurrence was scored with hypergeometric tests, and a repertoire-size bias correction was applied to TCR pairs. False discovery rates were estimated in a later analysis by permuting HLA or CMV assignments 20 times. In a later analysis, co-occurring TCRs were grouped using DBSCAN, and TCRdist sequence similarity was added for clustering within HLA-allele-positive subsets. Repertoires with fewer than 30,000 or more than 120,000 public chains, plus five repertoires with anomalous nucleotide sharing, were excluded from co-occurrence clustering. Imported from immuneACCESS, the table was reduced by TCRdb to in-frame sequences with V and J called. These copies leave out some clones; in studies compared against another copy, an unresolved V gene accounts for under half, and the cause of the remainder is not known. Clonal size and the V and J genes are those of that table, whereas D and trimming came from the DNA. In all, the sample holds more than 55,000 clones, and about 80% of those were seen once. Together, the top ten hold around 4.7% of the sample.

Broad study findings and their caveats: A later analysis found that most CMV-associated TCR beta chains appeared HLA-restricted, with HLA associations seemingly driven largely by CMV exposure. According to the authors, the approach could potentially be generalized to other disease states and immunological phenotypes. A further reported finding was that TCR beta sequences accurately predicted the HLA-A and HLA-B alleles for most subjects in the first cohort. The 87-base-pair reads could not distinguish some IMGT-functional V segments, including TRBV6-2 and TRBV6-3, so those segments were excluded. The sequencing pipeline was judged likely to have produced a cluster of highly shared sequence variants as a technical artifact. In a later analysis, HLA-associated TCR beta chains were found to be more clonally expanded and to have lower generation probabilities than equally common non-associated chains. Because counts were too low, fewer than 20 rarely observed V segments, including chromosome 9 orphons, were excluded from the earlier analysis of around 640 of the donors. A few of the identified cytomegalovirus-associated TCR beta chains were confirmed in vitro to be specific for cytomegalovirus antigens. The classifier was reported to diagnose cytomegalovirus status with high specificity and sensitivity in both the original and validation cohorts. V-gene and J-gene trimming of TCR beta chains was associated with a missense DCLRE1C variant in a later genetic analysis, and the association was replicated in an independent cohort. Several of the top co-occurrence clusters appeared to be linked to parvovirus B19, influenza, CMV and Epstein-Barr virus, according to a later analysis. Only TCR beta chains were sequenced in this cohort, and the absence of alpha or paired-chain data limited detectable features. Across donors, most TCR sequences were observed very rarely, whereas some public TCRs were present in many individuals. In an earlier analysis of more than 500 of the donors, most TCR beta V segments appeared in productive rearrangements about 87% or about 30% of the time, broadly matching IMGT annotations. Assigning TCR associations to individual alleles was difficult when HLA alleles, especially DR and DQ, strongly co-occurred. Specific HLA alleles were associated with 15,000 to 20,000 TCR beta sequences at a false discovery rate of 0.05 in a later analysis. Linkage disequilibrium might explain the correlated functional status among segregating V segments, but an unknown experimental factor could not be ruled out. According to a later analysis, TCR association rates differed among HLA loci, with DRB1 alleles showing the most associated TCRs and HLA-C alleles showing the fewest. Because HLA typing was missing for some donors at each locus, association tests included only the typed subset. Presence/absence analyses assumed roughly uniform sequencing depth across donors, an assumption that may not hold. For the cohort, immune exposure information was limited to CMV serostatus. The study listed over 150 TCR beta chains as associated with cytomegalovirus. According to a later genetic analysis, donors in an Asian-associated ancestry cluster had fewer N-insertions in productive TCRs than the approximately 670-donor mean.

Via the germline V gene (reference sequence), CDR1 is SEHNR and CDR2 FQNEAQ. The junction shows trimming of 5 bases on V and 5 bases on J, and the gene matches do not reach 2 bases of it. The cysteine opens and the phenylalanine closes a CDR3 of 13 amino acids. Just the 39-base CDR3 DNA is kept, in frame starting at base 1. Points on this clone: Its antigen is unknown. The input lacks base qualities; no much larger clone sits a single base away.

The sequence was collected from a man aged 25-45 years in good health and CMV-seronegative. The sequencing sample was made of PBMCs. The chain was built from TRBV7-9 and TRBJ1-1; 10 nucleotides in the junction match TRBD1. The nucleotide sequence reads TGTGCCAGCAGCGTGGGACAGGGGACTGAAGCTTTCTTT. This encodes CASSVGQGTEAFF.